This TCR beta chain was retrieved from a study of T-cell memory formation after mild COVID-19. Constant-segment-primed 5'RACE gave TCR alpha and TCR beta cDNA libraries with sample barcodes and UMIs. TCRdb redid the calling of the 5' RACE reads with MiXCR, one entry per CDR3 protein. The profile covers tens of thousands of distinct CDR3 sequences, with just under 7.5% appearing a single time and around 14% taken by the ten largest. This clonotype was seen many times. The material sequenced was PBMCs or a T cell subset sorted from them (not recorded which). This sequence was found in an adult woman who had mild COVID-19 (a few samples of this study predate the infection). Cell type and time point are not known.

The CDR3: CASSYSSSPEAFF. The CDR3 coding sequence is TGTGCCAGCAGTTACTCGAGCTCCCCTGAAGCTTTCTTT. V usage is TRBV6-2 or TRBV6-3 and J usage is TRBJ1-1; no clear D gene. Trimming stripped 0 bases from V and 6 bases from J, with 8 bases between. Per germline, CDR1 MNHEY and CDR2 SVGEGT. This CDR3 comprises 13 residues.